The clone carrying this T cell receptor beta chain was found a few times. The second PCR ran about 6 to 12 cycles with a sample-barcoded 5' primer and J-beta primers. The yield of each sample was at least 3 million CDR3-containing paired-end reads. TCRdb reprocessed the 5' RACE reads via MiXCR and lists one record per CDR3 protein. The data hold around 1,900,000 distinct CDR3 sequences, with more than 35% observed a single time. The entry originates in a study of blood T cells in healthy people across ages. The germline gives CDR1 LGHDT, CDR2 YNNKEL (reference sequence). The CDR3 has 14 amino acids. This chain joins TRBV3-1 and TRBJ2-7; D gene uncertain. The J call is in doubt because the DNA end fits TRBJ2-5 better. Sequencing used blood. This receptor was obtained from a human donor in good health. The CDR3 DNA follows: TGTGCCAGCAGCCAAAATGGGCGGCAAGAGACCCAGTACTTC. Translated, it gives CASSQNGRQETQYF.